These T cell receptor beta chains were read from a single sample in a study of shared clonotypes between healthy human individuals. Clones were read by immunoSEQ multiplex PCR, and TCRdb kept only the in-frame ones, dropping some. The sample lists about 490,000 clones, 60% to 85% occurring once. The sample was PBMCs. The receptors were gathered from a woman aged 40 to 50 in good health. Some clones in this sample may be carry-over from other donors' samples. The CDR3 runs from the conserved cysteine through the conserved F or W. The order of the fields is V gene, J gene, CDR3 protein.

TRBV7-9	TRBJ2-4	CASSFGLSLAKNIQYF
TRBV11-2	TRBJ2-2	CASSLDWGVAGKTGELFF
TRBV5-1	TRBJ2-7	CASSLVAGGNYEQYF
TRBV11-3	TRBJ2-1	CASSLGSGRGEQFF
TRBV18	TRBJ2-5	CASSQEIQAYQETQYF
TRBV18	TRBJ1-5	CASSKTGGPNQPQHF
TRBV6-6	TRBJ2-7	CASRDRGRSDEQYF
TRBV7-8	TRBJ1-4	CASSSSRQGADEKLFF
TRBV9	TRBJ2-3	CASSPGGTSGLTDTQYF
TRBV27	TRBJ1-1	CASSPSKGDEAFF
TRBV9	TRBJ1-3	CASIPLPGRSGNTIYF
TRBV11-3	TRBJ2-3	CASSRGTSGRQDTQYF
TRBV7-9	TRBJ2-7	CASSFLGRAAAYEQYF
TRBV2	TRBJ1-5	CASSRANQPQHF
TRBV30	TRBJ2-1	CAWSRGGYNEQFF
TRBV9	TRBJ2-3	CASSSRLAGVSDTQYF
TRBV20-1	TRBJ1-1	CLVPEAFF
TRBV5-4	TRBJ2-3	CASSELLAGDGTDTQYF
TRBV7-9	TRBJ2-2	CASRRGELNTGELFF
TRBV2	TRBJ1-5	CASSLSGVAQPQHF
TRBV9	TRBJ2-5	CASSVGGDLTEVQYF
TRBV7-2	TRBJ2-5	CASSLGTSTETQYF
TRBV7-2	TRBJ2-1	CASSDRPRYNEQFF
TRBV5-4	TRBJ1-3	CASSPDAGNTIYF
TRBV28	TRBJ1-2	CASSLPGTVLEGYTF
TRBV5-4	TRBJ2-2	CASSLTTGELFF
TRBV5-1	TRBJ2-7	CASSRTGAASGSGEQYF
TRBV27	TRBJ1-6	CASSPQGAGNSPLHF
TRBV28	TRBJ2-1	CASSSGLARGRDNEQFF
TRBV30	TRBJ1-2	CAWRAGHGYTF
TRBV7-3	TRBJ2-2	CASRRTGRGTVTGELFF
TRBV4-3	TRBJ1-4	CASSQDIGRKLFF
TRBV5-4	TRBJ2-1	CASSSSGSYNEQFF
TRBV15	TRBJ1-3	CATSRGDRQGNTIYF
TRBV11-2	TRBJ1-1	CATSEGPVGNTEAFF